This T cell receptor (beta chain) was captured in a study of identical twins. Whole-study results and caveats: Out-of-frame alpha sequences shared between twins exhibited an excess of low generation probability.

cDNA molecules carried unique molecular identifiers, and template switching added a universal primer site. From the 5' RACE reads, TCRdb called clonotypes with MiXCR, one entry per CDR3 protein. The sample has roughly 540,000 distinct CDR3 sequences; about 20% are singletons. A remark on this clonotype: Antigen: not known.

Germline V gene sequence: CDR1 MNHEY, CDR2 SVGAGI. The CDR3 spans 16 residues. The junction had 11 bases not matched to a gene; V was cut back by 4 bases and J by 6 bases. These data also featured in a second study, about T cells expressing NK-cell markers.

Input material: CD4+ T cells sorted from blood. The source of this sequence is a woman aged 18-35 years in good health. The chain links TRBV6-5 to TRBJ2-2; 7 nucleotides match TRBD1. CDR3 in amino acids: CASSLDRARRAGELFF. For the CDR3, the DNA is TGTGCCAGCAGTTTAGACAGGGCTCGAAGAGCCGGGGAGCTGTTTTTT.